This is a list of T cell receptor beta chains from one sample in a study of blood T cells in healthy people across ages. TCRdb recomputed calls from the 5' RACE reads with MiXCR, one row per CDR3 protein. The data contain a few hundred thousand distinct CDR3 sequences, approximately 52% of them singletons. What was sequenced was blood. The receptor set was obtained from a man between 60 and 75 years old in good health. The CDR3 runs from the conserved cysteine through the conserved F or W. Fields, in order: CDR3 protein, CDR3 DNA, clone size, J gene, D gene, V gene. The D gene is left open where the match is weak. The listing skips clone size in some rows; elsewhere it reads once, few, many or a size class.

CDR3aa: CASSRLAGRYEQYF
CDR3nt: TGTGCCAGCAGCCGGCTAGCGGGACGCTACGAGCAGTACTTC
abundance: .
j_gene: TRBJ2-7
d_gene: TRBD2
v_gene: TRBV28

CDR3aa: CASSQREGHTQYF
CDR3nt: TGTGCCAGCAGTCAGCGGGAGGGCCATACGCAGTATTTT
abundance: .
j_gene: TRBJ2-3
d_gene: TRBD2
v_gene: TRBV6-4

CDR3aa: CASSLGGGGYQETQYF
CDR3nt: TGTGCCAGCAGTTTGGGAGGAGGGGGCTACCAAGAGACCCAGTACTTC
abundance: .
j_gene: TRBJ2-5
d_gene: .
v_gene: TRBV27

CDR3aa: CASSQPKGQGRTDTQYF
CDR3nt: TGTGCCAGCAGCCAACCTAAAGGGCAGGGACGAACAGATACGCAGTATTTT
abundance: few
j_gene: TRBJ2-3
d_gene: .
v_gene: TRBV4-2

CDR3aa: CASSLRAAGELFF
CDR3nt: TGTGCCAGCAGCTTAAGGGCGGCCGGGGAGCTGTTTTTT
abundance: .
j_gene: TRBJ2-2
d_gene: .
v_gene: TRBV7-3

CDR3aa: CSAPTLGSYNEQFF
CDR3nt: TGCAGTGCTCCGACCTTAGGCTCCTACAATGAGCAGTTCTTC
abundance: .
j_gene: TRBJ2-1
d_gene: .
v_gene: TRBV20-1

CDR3aa: CSARGGLETQYF
CDR3nt: TGCAGTGCTAGAGGGGGGTTGGAGACCCAGTACTTC
abundance: few
j_gene: TRBJ2-5
d_gene: .
v_gene: TRBV20-1

CDR3aa: CASSVDSLGGTDTQYF
CDR3nt: TGTGCCAGCAGCGTAGATTCTCTTGGCGGGACAGATACGCAGTATTTT
abundance: .
j_gene: TRBJ2-3
d_gene: .
v_gene: TRBV9

CDR3aa: CSATPGQGSKNIQYF
CDR3nt: TGCAGTGCTACTCCGGGACAGGGGAGCAAAAACATTCAGTACTTC
abundance: .
j_gene: TRBJ2-4
d_gene: TRBD1
v_gene: TRBV20-1

CDR3aa: CSARVAGGSYEQYF
CDR3nt: TGCAGTGCTAGAGTTGCAGGGGGATCCTACGAGCAGTACTTC
abundance: few
j_gene: TRBJ2-7
d_gene: TRBD1
v_gene: TRBV20-1

CDR3aa: CSARSGGANYGYTF
CDR3nt: TGCAGTGCTAGATCGGGGGGGGCCAACTATGGCTACACCTTC
abundance: .
j_gene: TRBJ1-2
d_gene: .
v_gene: TRBV20-1

CDR3aa: CASSVDQRTGRQYF
CDR3nt: TGTGCCAGCAGCGTCGACCAAAGGACAGGGCGTCAGTACTTC
abundance: .
j_gene: TRBJ2-5
d_gene: TRBD1
v_gene: TRBV9

CDR3aa: CASSLLAGGQGDTQYF
CDR3nt: TGTGCCAGCAGCTTACTAGCGGGGGGGCAAGGAGATACGCAGTATTTT
abundance: .
j_gene: TRBJ2-3
d_gene: TRBD2
v_gene: TRBV7-8

CDR3aa: CASSISGRNYNEQFF
CDR3nt: TGTGCCAGCAGCATTAGCGGGAGGAACTACAATGAGCAGTTCTTC
abundance: few
j_gene: TRBJ2-1
d_gene: TRBD2
v_gene: TRBV7-9

CDR3aa: CASSRGQLSSYEQYF
CDR3nt: TGCGCCAGCAGTCGAGGACAACTGAGCTCCTACGAGCAGTACTTC
abundance: few
j_gene: TRBJ2-7
d_gene: .
v_gene: TRBV5-1

CDR3aa: CASSLARRDTQYF
CDR3nt: TGTGCCAGCAGCTTAGCGCGTAGGGATACGCAGTATTTT
abundance: few
j_gene: TRBJ2-3
d_gene: .
v_gene: TRBV7-2

CDR3aa: CASSLYGPDTQYF
CDR3nt: TGTGCCAGCAGCCTTTACGGGCCCGATACGCAGTATTTT
abundance: once
j_gene: TRBJ2-3
d_gene: .
v_gene: TRBV6-2/TRBV6-3

CDR3aa: CSADGANYGYTF
CDR3nt: TGCAGTGCTGACGGAGCTAACTATGGCTACACCTTC
abundance: few
j_gene: TRBJ1-2
d_gene: .
v_gene: TRBV20-1

CDR3aa: CASSLDKTDTQYF
CDR3nt: TGCGCCAGCAGCTTGGACAAAACAGATACGCAGTATTTT
abundance: once
j_gene: TRBJ2-3
d_gene: .
v_gene: TRBV5-1

CDR3aa: CASSLDGGEGAMDEQFF
CDR3nt: TGTGCCAGCAGCTTAGACGGAGGGGAGGGGGCAATGGATGAGCAGTTCTTC
abundance: .
j_gene: TRBJ2-1
d_gene: .
v_gene: TRBV7-6

CDR3aa: CASSLLPEKRHEQYF
CDR3nt: TGTGCCAGCAGCTTACTGCCGGAGAAGCGTCACGAGCAGTACTTC
abundance: .
j_gene: TRBJ2-7
d_gene: .
v_gene: TRBV11-1

CDR3aa: CASSLRPTGVYGYTF
CDR3nt: TGTGCCAGCAGCCTCCGACCTACAGGGGTTTATGGCTACACCTTC
abundance: .
j_gene: TRBJ1-2
d_gene: TRBD1
v_gene: TRBV7-2

CDR3aa: CASSYQMETQYF
CDR3nt: TGTGCCAGCAGTTACCAGATGGAGACCCAGTACTTC
abundance: .
j_gene: TRBJ2-5
d_gene: .
v_gene: TRBV6-2/TRBV6-3

CDR3aa: CAIRTSGSTDTQYF
CDR3nt: TGTGCCATCAGGACTAGCGGGAGCACAGATACGCAGTATTTT
abundance: few
j_gene: TRBJ2-3
d_gene: TRBD2
v_gene: TRBV10-3

CDR3aa: CASSVGQGYEQFF
CDR3nt: TGTGCCAGCAGCGTCGGACAGGGGTACGAGCAGTTCTTC
abundance: .
j_gene: TRBJ2-1
d_gene: TRBD1
v_gene: TRBV11-2

CDR3aa: CASSLGGGQTQYF
CDR3nt: TGTGCCAGCAGCTTGGGGGGGGGCCAGACCCAGTACTTC
abundance: few
j_gene: TRBJ2-5
d_gene: .
v_gene: TRBV5-6

CDR3aa: CAISEAGAGETQYF
CDR3nt: TGTGCCATCAGTGAGGCGGGGGCAGGAGAGACCCAGTACTTC
abundance: .
j_gene: TRBJ2-5
d_gene: .
v_gene: TRBV10-3

CDR3aa: CATALGTIYNEQFF
CDR3nt: TGTGCCACCGCCTTGGGGACCATCTACAATGAGCAGTTCTTC
abundance: .
j_gene: TRBJ2-1
d_gene: .
v_gene: TRBV5-6

CDR3aa: CASSLPEGANVLTF
CDR3nt: TGCGCCAGCAGTCTCCCAGAGGGGGCCAACGTCCTGACTTTC
abundance: few
j_gene: TRBJ2-6
d_gene: .
v_gene: TRBV5-1

CDR3aa: CASSQRQSYNEQFF
CDR3nt: TGTGCCAGCAGTCAAAGACAGAGCTACAATGAGCAGTTCTTC
abundance: .
j_gene: TRBJ2-1
d_gene: .
v_gene: TRBV6-6

CDR3aa: CASSLNPFSYNEQFF
CDR3nt: TGTGCCAGCAGCTTAAACCCTTTCTCCTACAATGAGCAGTTCTTC
abundance: few
j_gene: TRBJ2-1
d_gene: .
v_gene: TRBV11-3

CDR3aa: CASSQEGQYTDTQYF
CDR3nt: TGTGCCAGCAGCCAAGAGGGGCAGTACACAGATACGCAGTATTTT
abundance: .
j_gene: TRBJ2-3
d_gene: .
v_gene: TRBV3-1

CDR3aa: CASSLSGKNEQFF
CDR3nt: TGTGCCAGCAGTTTGTCAGGGAAGAATGAGCAGTTCTTC
abundance: .
j_gene: TRBJ2-1
d_gene: .
v_gene: TRBV12-3/TRBV12-4

CDR3aa: CAIPQGAGGTQYF
CDR3nt: TGTGCCATCCCTCAAGGGGCTGGCGGGACCCAGTACTTC
abundance: few
j_gene: TRBJ2-5
d_gene: .
v_gene: TRBV7-9

CDR3aa: CASSQDAGNGYKNIQYF
CDR3nt: TGCGCCAGCAGCCAAGATGCCGGGAATGGCTACAAAAACATTCAGTACTTC
abundance: .
j_gene: TRBJ2-4
d_gene: .
v_gene: TRBV4-3

CDR3aa: CASSSYARGLAYEQYF
CDR3nt: TGTGCCAGCAGCTCGTATGCCAGGGGGCTCGCCTACGAGCAGTACTTC
abundance: few
j_gene: TRBJ2-7
d_gene: TRBD1
v_gene: TRBV7-2

CDR3aa: CASSQGLANTDTQYF
CDR3nt: TGTGCCAGCAGCCAAGGACTAGCGAACACAGATACGCAGTATTTT
abundance: .
j_gene: TRBJ2-3
d_gene: TRBD2
v_gene: TRBV3-1

CDR3aa: CASSQDLASADTQYF
CDR3nt: TGTGCCAGCAGCCAAGATCTGGCTAGCGCAGATACGCAGTATTTT
abundance: .
j_gene: TRBJ2-3
d_gene: .
v_gene: TRBV3-1

CDR3aa: CSAKTDQETQYF
CDR3nt: TGCAGCGCCAAGACGGACCAAGAGACCCAGTACTTC
abundance: few
j_gene: TRBJ2-5
d_gene: .
v_gene: TRBV29-1

CDR3aa: CARGQPNYEQYF
CDR3nt: TGTGCCAGGGGACAGCCCAACTACGAGCAGTACTTC
abundance: .
j_gene: TRBJ2-7
d_gene: TRBD1
v_gene: TRBV2

CDR3aa: CASSAADTQYF
CDR3nt: TGTGCCAGCAGCGCGGCAGATACGCAGTATTTT
abundance: .
j_gene: TRBJ2-3
d_gene: .
v_gene: TRBV7-2

CDR3aa: CASTPGRVADTQYF
CDR3nt: TGTGCCAGCACCCCGGGCCGGGTTGCAGATACGCAGTATTTT
abundance: .
j_gene: TRBJ2-3
d_gene: .
v_gene: TRBV12-3/TRBV12-4

CDR3aa: CASSLGTGLREGQFRHEQFF
CDR3nt: TGTGCCAGCAGTTTGGGTACAGGGTTGCGGGAGGGCCAGTTCAGGCATGAGCAGTTCTTC
abundance: few
j_gene: TRBJ2-1
d_gene: TRBD2
v_gene: TRBV12-3/TRBV12-4

CDR3aa: CSARYANTDTQYF
CDR3nt: TGCAGTGCTAGATACGCGAACACAGATACGCAGTATTTT
abundance: few
j_gene: TRBJ2-3
d_gene: .
v_gene: TRBV20-1

CDR3aa: CASSMAGAPQSSETQYF
CDR3nt: TGTGCCAGCAGTATGGCGGGGGCCCCACAATCGTCAGAGACCCAGTACTTC
abundance: .
j_gene: TRBJ2-5
d_gene: .
v_gene: TRBV12-3/TRBV12-4

CDR3aa: CASARGGLSEQYF
CDR3nt: TGTGCCAGCGCTCGGGGGGGTTTGAGCGAGCAGTACTTC
abundance: .
j_gene: TRBJ2-7
d_gene: TRBD2
v_gene: TRBV12-3/TRBV12-4

CDR3aa: CSVMVGVNQPQHF
CDR3nt: TGCAGCGTTATGGTAGGGGTCAATCAGCCCCAGCATTTT
abundance: .
j_gene: TRBJ1-5
d_gene: .
v_gene: TRBV29-1

CDR3aa: CASIRTGSDTDTQYF
CDR3nt: TGTGCCAGCATCCGGACAGGGTCTGACACAGATACGCAGTATTTT
abundance: .
j_gene: TRBJ2-3
d_gene: TRBD1
v_gene: TRBV7-3

CDR3aa: CASTIGQGARDIQYF
CDR3nt: TGTGCCAGCACCATAGGACAGGGGGCGAGGGACATTCAGTACTTC
abundance: .
j_gene: TRBJ2-4
d_gene: TRBD1
v_gene: TRBV12-3/TRBV12-4

CDR3aa: CASSLWAGASYEQYF
CDR3nt: TGTGCCAGCAGTTTGTGGGCAGGGGCGTCCTACGAGCAGTACTTC
abundance: many
j_gene: TRBJ2-7
d_gene: .
v_gene: TRBV28

CDR3aa: CASSPHRATGGMNTEAFF
CDR3nt: TGTGCCAGCAGCCCACATAGAGCGACAGGCGGTATGAACACTGAAGCTTTCTTT
abundance: .
j_gene: TRBJ1-1
d_gene: .
v_gene: TRBV9

CDR3aa: CASSDPRGPRGYTF
CDR3nt: TGTGCCAGCAGTGACCCCAGGGGGCCTCGTGGCTACACCTTC
abundance: .
j_gene: TRBJ1-2
d_gene: TRBD1
v_gene: TRBV25-1